This T cell receptor beta chain was captured by sequencing in a study of cytomegalovirus exposure and HLA in healthy donors. With 60 Vbeta and 13 Jbeta primers, the PCR was carried out. Using immunoSEQ multiplex PCR, the repertoire was profiled, and TCRdb retains in-frame clones only, with some absent. The profile shows fewer than 250,000 clones, around 83% of them singletons. The sample holds a few counts of this clone. Its target is not known. Findings of the study overall: The only immune exposure information that was available was CMV serostatus.

Trimming shortened V by 0 bases and J by 2 bases, and 11 bases separated the two germline ends. The CDR3 runs 15 residues. Germline lookup yields CDR1 MGHRA and CDR2 YSYEKL. V is TRBV4-1 and J is TRBJ2-7, with D possibly TRBD1 on 5 matching bases. The sample consisted of PBMCs. This receptor was taken from a man between 35 and 55 years old in good health and CMV-seropositive. The CDR3 loop is CASSQDGAGTYEQYF. The CDR3 nucleotides read TGCGCCAGCAGCCAAGATGGGGCAGGAACCTACGAGCAGTACTTC.